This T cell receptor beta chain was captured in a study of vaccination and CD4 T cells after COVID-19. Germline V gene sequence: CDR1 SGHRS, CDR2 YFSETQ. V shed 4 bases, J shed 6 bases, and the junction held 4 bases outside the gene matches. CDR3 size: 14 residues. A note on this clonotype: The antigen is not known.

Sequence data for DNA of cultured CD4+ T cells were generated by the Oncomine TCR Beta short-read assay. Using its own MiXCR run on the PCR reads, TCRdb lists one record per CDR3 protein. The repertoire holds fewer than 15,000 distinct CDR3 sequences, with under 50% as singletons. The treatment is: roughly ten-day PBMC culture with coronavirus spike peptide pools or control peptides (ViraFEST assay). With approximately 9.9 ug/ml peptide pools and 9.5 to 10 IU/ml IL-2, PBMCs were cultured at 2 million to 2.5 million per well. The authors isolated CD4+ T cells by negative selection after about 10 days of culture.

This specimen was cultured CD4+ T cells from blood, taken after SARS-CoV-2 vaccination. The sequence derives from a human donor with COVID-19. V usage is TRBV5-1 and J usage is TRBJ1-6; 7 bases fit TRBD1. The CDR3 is CASSPGQSNSPLHF. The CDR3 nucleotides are TGCGCCAGCAGCCCGGGACAGTCTAATTCACCCCTCCACTTT.